This T cell receptor (beta chain) was sequenced during a study of CD8 T cells in ankylosing spondylitis. Findings of the study overall: A TCR beta motif of eight highly homologous variants appeared characteristic of ankylosing spondylitis blood. According to the report, clones linked to the disease were significantly enriched in matched synovial fluid samples taken from ankylosing spondylitis patients. Disease-linked clones bore a CD8+ phenotype, appearing relatively rarely in peripheral blood.

It was by quantitative 5'-RACE with molecular barcodes that TCR beta libraries were made. One entry per CDR3 protein, called by TCRdb with MiXCR from the 5' RACE reads. The table includes around 340,000 distinct CDR3 sequences, roughly 14% detected once. Germline assignment: CDR1 GTSNPN and CDR2 SVGIG (reference sequence). The CDR3 runs to 15 residues. V lost 2 bases, J lost 5 bases, and 7 bases stayed unmatched. There are a few counts of this clonotype. No antigen is known for it. The J gene is TRBJ2-7, the V gene TRBV30; TRBD2 agrees at 12 bases. Sequencing used blood, either unsorted or a sorted T cell fraction (not recorded which). The receptor comes from a male donor with ankylosing spondylitis or in good health (not recorded which). CDR3 DNA: TGTGCCTGGAGTCTAGCGGGGGGGCCAAGCGACGAGCAGTACTTC. Translating gives CAWSLAGGPSDEQYF.